This T cell receptor (beta chain) was sequenced for a study of shared clonotypes between healthy human individuals. This clone was seen more than once but under ten times. The junction had 5 bases not matched to a gene; V was cut back by 7 bases and J by 4 bases. The CDR3 runs 14 residues. Germline V CDR1 and CDR2: LNHDA, SQIVND (reference sequence). Repertoires were generated with immunoSEQ multiplex PCR, while TCRdb's copy carries only in-frame clones and drops some. The table lists roughly 2,300,000 clones, 92% of them singletons. Source material: naive CD4+ T cells from PBMCs. Specified subset: CD45RA+ positively selected. V is TRBV19 and J is TRBJ2-2, with 8 bases identical to TRBD2. This TCR was recovered from a man aged 18 to 30 in good health. Some clones in this sample may be carry-over from other donors' samples. CDR3 residues: CASNSGGSTGELFF. CDR3 in DNA: TGTGCCAGTAACAGCGGGGGATCCACCGGGGAGCTGTTTTTT. The variable domain in full, completed from reference TRBV19 and TRBJ2-2, reads DGGITQSPKYLFRKEGQNVTLSCEQNLNHDAMYWYRQDPGQGLRLIYYSQIVNDFQKGDIAEGYSVSREKKESFPLTVTSAQKNPTAFYLCASNSGGSTGELFFGEGSRLTVL.